The 22 T cell receptor beta chains reported below all come from one sample, sequenced in a study of graft-versus-host responses after intestinal transplantation. Here immunoSEQ multiplex PCR was the method, and the copy in TCRdb shows in-frame clones only, minus some. The table has around 90,000 clones, approximately 95% seen once; the top ten hold approximately 0.5%. No antigens are known for them. Sequences were derived from unstimulated CD8+ T cells sorted from spleen or lymph node cells, sampled before intestinal transplant. The source is a human donor who received an intestinal transplant.

Comment on this clone: One junction end does not reproduce the germline sequence, and a read error may be involved. The chain joins TRBV6-5 to TRBJ2-7; D may be TRBD1 (5 bases). The germline CDR1 and CDR2 sequences are MNHEY and SVGAGI. CDR3 length: 14 residues. The CDR3 loop is CASSYEDSSYEQCF. The CDR3 DNA reads as TGTGCCAGCAGTTACGAAGACAGCTCCTACGAGCAGTGCTTC.

J is TRBJ2-7 and V is TRBV28; TRBD2 is a possible D gene (6 bases). Germline V gives CDR1 MDHEN, CDR2 SYDVKM. The CDR3 consists of 11 residues. The ends were cut back, 8 bases at V and 3 bases at J, with 8 bases in the middle. The CDR3: CASRRGYEQYF. In DNA, the CDR3 is TGTGCCAGCCGGAGGGGCTACGAGCAGTACTTC.

This clone was seen a handful of times. The rearrangement joins TRBV12-1 to TRBJ1-1. TRBV12-1 is a listed pseudogene. The CDR3 loop spans 12 amino acids. As DNA, the CDR3 is TGTGCCAGCAGCTCCCGACGGGTTCCATCCCGCTTC. Translating it yields CASSSRRVPSRF.

The rearrangement uses TRBV7-8 and TRBJ1-6; a weak D match, TRBD1 (6 bases). The length of the CDR3 is 15 residues. Per the germline V gene, CDR1 is SGHVS and CDR2 is FQNEAQ. V lost 5 bases, J lost 5 bases, and 13 bases lay in between. The CDR3 is CASSETGRDNSPLHF. Written as DNA, the CDR3 is TGTGCCAGCAGCGAAACAGGGAGGGATAATTCACCCCTCCACTTT.

This clone was recorded a few times. The chain is built from TRBV6-1 and TRBJ2-7; possible D gene TRBD1, 6 bases. Germline V gene data show CDR1 as MNHNS and CDR2 as SASEGT. The V gene lost 5 bases and the J gene lost 5 bases, with 10 bases spanning the gap. This CDR3 is built from 12 residues. This CDR3 reads CASSPRTDEQYF. The CDR3 DNA is TGTGCCAGCAGTCCCCGGACAGACGAGCAGTACTTC.

V usage is TRBV4-2 and J usage is TRBJ1-2; D is uncertain. CDR1 and CDR2 from the germline V gene are LGHNA and YNFKEQ. The length of the CDR3 is 14 residues. The V gene lost 1 base and the J gene lost 3 bases, with 9 bases spanning the gap. The CDR3 reads CASSQVTGDYGYTF. CDR3 DNA: TGTGCCAGCAGCCAAGTTACCGGGGACTATGGCTACACCTTC.

This clone was recorded only once. The rearrangement uses TRBV23-1 and TRBJ2-7; TRBD2 matches at 16 bases. TRBV23-1 is marked as an open reading frame, function uncertain. The CDR3 is 16 amino acids. With V trimmed by 0 bases and J by 4 bases, 0 bases remained unmatched. CDR3 nucleotides: TGCGCCAGCAGTCAATCGGGACTAGCGGGGGGGTACGAGCAGTACTTC. It specifies CASSQSGLAGGYEQYF.

The chain links TRBV19 to TRBJ2-5, with D unresolved. The germline V gene encodes CDR1 LNHDA and CDR2 SQIVND (reference sequence). Trimming shortened V by 1 base and J by 2 bases, and 8 bases separated the two germline ends. The CDR3 has 14 amino acids. The CDR3 reads CASSIGANQETQYF. The CDR3 DNA reads as TGTGCCAGTAGTATAGGAGCGAATCAAGAGACCCAGTACTTC.

V and J are TRBV19 and TRBJ2-1; D is possibly TRBD1 (5 bases). CDR1 and CDR2 from the germline V gene are LNHDA and SQIVND (reference sequence). The CDR3 has 15 amino acids. V lost 5 bases to trimming and J lost 0 bases, with 11 bases between them. The CDR3 region is CASSVQVSSYNEQFF. CDR3 sequence (DNA): TGTGCCAGTAGTGTACAGGTGAGCTCCTACAATGAGCAGTTCTTC.

The CDR3 DNA reads as TGTGCCAGCAGCTTAGAGGCGCTAGCGGGCTACGAGCAGTACTTC. Residues: CASSLEALAGYEQYF. The chain is built from TRBV11-2 and TRBJ2-7; TRBD2 aligns across 8 bases. Trimming at V came to 0 bases and at J to 3 bases, leaving 4 bases not matched to a gene. Germline CDR1 SGHAT, CDR2 FQNNGV. The CDR3 is made up of 15 amino acids.

CDR3 bases: TGTGCTAGTGGCTATTATGGCTACACCTTC. Protein product: CASGYYGYTF. The chain combines TRBV12-5 with TRBJ1-2; no reliable D call. V lost 6 bases and J lost 5, with 4 bases in between. Germline V gene data show CDR1 as LGHNT and CDR2 as FRNRAP. The CDR3 totals 10 residues.

This chain links TRBV19 with TRBJ1-2, with D possibly being TRBD1 (6 bases). The CDR3 has 12 amino acids. Germline CDR1 reads LNHDA; CDR2 reads SQIVND (reference sequence). Trimming stripped 10 bases from V and 6 bases from J, with 15 bases between. The CDR3 protein is CATTWGGNGYTF. The CDR3 DNA is TGTGCCACAACGTGGGGGGGCAATGGCTACACCTTC.

The chain recombines TRBV11-2 with TRBJ2-7, with 9 bases identical to TRBD1. CDR1 is SGHAT and CDR2 is FQNNGV in the germline V gene. V shed 4 bases and J 3 bases; nucleotides not matched to a gene: 10. The CDR3 extends over 16 amino acids. The CDR3 nucleotides are TGTGCCAGCAGCTATCCACCGGGACAGGGAAGCTACGAGCAGTACTTC. Translating gives CASSYPPGQGSYEQYF.

The chain combines TRBV19 with TRBJ2-1, with 8 bases fitting TRBD1. Trimming cost V 5 bases and J 7 bases; bases outside gene matches: 4. CDR1 LNHDA and CDR2 SQIVND come from the germline V gene (reference sequence). The CDR3 spans 13 residues. The CDR3 sequence: CASSAQGVNEQFF. Written as DNA, the CDR3 is TGTGCCAGTAGTGCACAGGGGGTGAATGAGCAGTTCTTC.

The chain couples TRBV19 to TRBJ2-2, with 10 bases fitting TRBD2. V dropped 5 bases and J dropped 3; count of bases not matched to a gene: 12. The length of the CDR3 is 18 residues. The germline CDR1 and CDR2 sequences are LNHDA and SQIVND (reference sequence). The CDR3 loop reads CASSWETGTSAYTGELFF. DNA for the CDR3: TGTGCCAGTAGTTGGGAGACCGGGACTAGCGCTTACACCGGGGAGCTGTTTTTT.

V usage is TRBV4-1 and J usage is TRBJ2-1, with 13 bases identical to TRBD2. The ends lost 3 bases at V and 6 bases at J; junction bases unmatched: 8. Germline lookup yields CDR1 MGHRA and CDR2 YSYEKL. This CDR3 has 17 residues. The CDR3 loop reads CASSQLPGTSGTNEQFF. The CDR3 nucleotides read TGCGCCAGCAGCCAGCTACCCGGGACTAGCGGGACCAATGAGCAGTTCTTC.

V is TRBV6-6 and J is TRBJ2-7, with D unresolved. The germline gives CDR1 MNHNY, CDR2 SVGAGI (reference sequence). This CDR3 has 16 residues. The V end lost 2 bases, the J end lost 1 base, and 15 bases lay between the germline ends. The CDR3 here is CASSYDDTTMSYEQYF. The DNA for the CDR3 is TGTGCCAGCAGTTACGACGACACAACGATGTCCTACGAGCAGTACTTC.

This chain uses TRBV4-1 with TRBJ2-7, with 8 nucleotides matching TRBD2. The germline gives CDR1 MGHRA, CDR2 YSYEKL. V trimming: 2 bases; J trimming: 0 bases; junction bases outside the gene matches: 6. The CDR3 extends over 16 amino acids. The DNA of the CDR3 is TGCGCCAGCAGCCAACAGGTAGCGGGAAGCTCCTACGAGCAGTACTTC. Its translation: CASSQQVAGSSYEQYF.

The chain couples TRBV30 to TRBJ1-4; TRBD1 matches 7 bases. The CDR3 is 12 amino acids. Germline-derived CDR1 and CDR2 are GTSNPN and SVGIG (reference sequence). The junction had 2 bases not matched to a gene; V was cut back by 4 bases and J by 6 bases. The CDR3 nucleotides read TGTGCCTGGACCGGGACAGATGAAAAACTGTTTTTT. This sequence encodes CAWTGTDEKLFF.

The rearrangement uses TRBV7-2 and TRBJ2-7; 8 bases align to TRBD1. Germline V gene data show CDR1 as SGHTA and CDR2 as FQGNSA. V shed 4 bases and J 1 base; nucleotides not matched to a gene: 3. The CDR3 contains 14 residues. DNA of the CDR3: TGTGCCAGCAGCTCCGGGACAGGATCCTACGAGCAGTACTTC. Translation: CASSSGTGSYEQYF.

V usage is TRBV9 and J usage is TRBJ2-3; D remains unclear. V was shortened by 0 bases and J by 2 bases, with 7 bases between the two germline ends. This CDR3 comprises 14 residues. CDR1 and CDR2 (germline): SGDLS, YYNGEE. The CDR3 DNA reads as TGTGCCAGCAGCGTAGCGTCCCTCACAGATACGCAGTATTTT. It specifies CASSVASLTDTQYF.

The rearrangement uses TRBV5-4 and TRBJ2-7; D remains ambiguous. Per germline, CDR1 SGHNT and CDR2 YYREEE (reference sequence). V lost 4 bases, J lost 1 base, and 12 bases lay in between. The CDR3 is 14 amino acids. CDR3 nucleotide sequence: TGTGCCAGCAGCCTCGAATACGGTTCCTACGAGCAGTACTTC. Translation gives CASSLEYGSYEQYF.